A selection of T cell receptor beta chains follows, all from one sample in a study of post-analysis software for immune sequencing data. MiXCR, applied by TCRdb to the PCR reads, yields one record per CDR3 protein. The sample has about 560,000 distinct CDR3 sequences, roughly two fifths seen once. The sample comprised blood. The receptors originated from a girl aged 10-17 years with multiple sclerosis. Each CDR3 is given with its conserved first and last residue. A D gene is named only where the DNA matches it firmly. Clone size, where shown, is once, few, many, or a class for clones that have expanded.

CASSQAGTDGYTF	TGTGCCAGCAGCCAAGCCGGGACGGATGGCTACACCTTC	-	TRBJ1-2	TRBV3-1	-
CASGFDSYEQYF	TGTGCTAGTGGTTTTGACAGCTACGAGCAGTACTTC	-	TRBJ2-7	TRBV12-5	few
CSVETVMNTEAFF	TGCAGCGTTGAGACAGTTATGAACACTGAAGCTTTCTTT	-	TRBJ1-1	TRBV29-1	-
CASSQDLGSGSQETQYF	TGTGCCAGCAGCCAAGATCTAGGTTCGGGGAGCCAAGAGACCCAGTACTTC	-	TRBJ2-5	TRBV14	-
CASSAGARSYEQYF	TGTGCCAGCAGCGCCGGGGCTAGGAGCTACGAGCAGTACTTC	-	TRBJ2-7	TRBV5-6	few
CASSPRTYNEQFF	TGTGCCAGCAGTCCCCGGACGTACAATGAGCAGTTCTTC	-	TRBJ2-1	TRBV12-3/TRBV12-4	-
CASSLPLALQETQYF	TGTGCCAGCAGCTTGCCCCTGGCCCTCCAAGAGACCCAGTACTTC	-	TRBJ2-5	TRBV5-5	-
CASSQGQTEQYF	TGCGCCAGCAGCCAGGGACAGACGGAGCAGTACTTC	TRBD1	TRBJ2-7	TRBV5-1	few
CASSVDRGKTYGYTF	TGCGCCAGCAGCGTGGACAGGGGAAAAACCTATGGCTACACCTTC	TRBD1	TRBJ1-2	TRBV5-1	-
CSARESTGHSPLHF	TGCAGTGCTAGGGAATCTACAGGGCACTCACCCCTCCACTTT	-	TRBJ1-6	TRBV20-1	-
CASSPGQRGYEQYF	TGTGCCAGCAGCCCTGGACAACGGGGCTACGAGCAGTACTTC	-	TRBJ2-7	TRBV7-2	-
CASSYSPFQETQYF	TGTGCCAGCAGTTACTCCCCATTCCAAGAGACCCAGTACTTC	-	TRBJ2-5	TRBV6-5	few
CSARPYGQPTSYEQYF	TGCAGTGCTAGACCTTATGGACAGCCTACATCCTACGAGCAGTACTTC	-	TRBJ2-7	TRBV20-1	-
CSANGAGDTQYF	TGCAGTGCTAATGGGGCAGGGGATACGCAGTATTTT	-	TRBJ2-3	TRBV20-1	-
CASSYEASSNEKLFF	TGTGCCAGCAGTTACGAGGCCAGTTCTAATGAAAAACTGTTTTTT	-	TRBJ1-4	TRBV6-6	few
CAISDLAGANNEQFF	TGTGCCATCAGTGACCTAGCGGGGGCCAACAATGAGCAGTTCTTC	TRBD2	TRBJ2-1	TRBV10-3	few
CASSSRGLQETQYF	TGCGCCAGCAGCTCTAGAGGGCTCCAAGAGACCCAGTACTTC	-	TRBJ2-5	TRBV5-1	-
CSARVQREYNEQFF	TGCAGTGCTAGAGTCCAGCGGGAGTACAATGAGCAGTTCTTC	TRBD2	TRBJ2-1	TRBV20-1	-
CSTPDRDHYGYTF	TGCAGTACACCCGACAGGGACCACTATGGCTACACCTTC	TRBD1	TRBJ1-2	TRBV20-1	-
CASRAGQPQETQYF	TGTGCCAGCAGGGCGGGACAGCCCCAAGAGACCCAGTACTTC	-	TRBJ2-5	TRBV12-3/TRBV12-4	few
CASTNLGHSYEQYF	TGCGCCAGCACCAACCTCGGACATTCCTACGAGCAGTACTTC	-	TRBJ2-7	TRBV5-1	few
CASKLAGGEFF	TGCGCCAGCAAGTTAGCGGGAGGGGAGTTCTTC	TRBD2	TRBJ2-1	TRBV5-1	-
CASSNEQGRVYGYTF	TGTGCCAGCAGCAACGAGCAGGGGCGGGTCTATGGCTACACCTTC	-	TRBJ1-2	TRBV2	-
CASSQDLREGDTQYF	TGTGCCAGCAGCCAAGATCTGCGGGAGGGAGATACGCAGTATTTT	TRBD2	TRBJ2-3	TRBV3-1	few
CAISLGPSGYEQYF	TGTGCCATCAGTTTGGGGCCTAGCGGCTACGAGCAGTACTTC	TRBD2	TRBJ2-7	TRBV10-3	-
CASSQAGLLDTQYF	TGCGCCAGCAGCCAAGCCGGGTTATTAGATACGCAGTATTTT	-	TRBJ2-3	TRBV4-1	-
CASSSGGAHREQYF	TGTGCCAGCAGCTCCGGGGGGGCACACCGGGAGCAGTACTTC	TRBD2	TRBJ2-7	TRBV7-2	few
CASSYSLGGTQYF	TGTGCCAGCAGTTACTCCTTGGGGGGGACCCAGTACTTC	-	TRBJ2-5	TRBV6-5	few
CASSSRVNLQETQYF	TGTGCCAGCAGCTCCCGAGTGAACCTCCAAGAGACCCAGTACTTC	-	TRBJ2-5	TRBV7-2	-
CASSPGPANYGYTF	TGTGCCAGCAGTCCCGGGCCGGCTAACTATGGCTACACCTTC	-	TRBJ1-2	TRBV12-3/TRBV12-4	few
CSARTSSPSTEAFF	TGCAGTGCTAGGACCTCGTCACCTTCAACTGAAGCTTTCTTT	-	TRBJ1-1	TRBV20-1	-
CASSLTSNSPLHF	TGTGCCAGCAGCTTAACGTCCAATTCACCCCTCCACTTT	-	TRBJ1-6	TRBV7-6	few
CASSTRGTETQYF	TGTGCCAGCAGCACAAGGGGAACGGAGACCCAGTACTTC	-	TRBJ2-5	TRBV21-1	few
CASSLVAGSGRNEQFF	TGTGCCAGCAGCTTAGTAGCTGGGTCGGGAAGGAATGAGCAGTTCTTC	-	TRBJ2-1	TRBV7-2	-
CASSVEVKWDEQFF	TGTGCCAGCAGCGTAGAAGTCAAGTGGGATGAGCAGTTCTTC	-	TRBJ2-1	TRBV9	few
CAIGAGHPTDTQYF	TGTGCCATCGGTGCCGGACACCCCACAGATACGCAGTATTTT	-	TRBJ2-3	TRBV10-3	once
CASSLRASGKGEQYF	TGTGCCAGCAGTTTACGGGCTAGCGGGAAGGGCGAGCAGTACTTC	TRBD2	TRBJ2-7	TRBV12-3/TRBV12-4	few
CAWGVPREKLFF	TGTGCCTGGGGGGTCCCTAGAGAAAAACTGTTTTTT	-	TRBJ1-4	TRBV30	-
CSAKLQGGTDTQYF	TGCAGTGCTAAACTACAGGGGGGCACAGATACGCAGTATTTT	TRBD1	TRBJ2-3	TRBV20-1	-
CASSLRGYRETQYF	TGTGCCAGCAGCCTCAGGGGGTATCGAGAGACCCAGTACTTC	TRBD1	TRBJ2-5	TRBV7-2	-
CSVETDRGGVAFF	TGCAGCGTTGAAACAGACAGGGGAGGAGTAGCTTTCTTT	TRBD1	TRBJ1-1	TRBV29-1	-
CASSQAGGLSTDTQYF	TGTGCCAGCAGCCAAGCGGGGGGTCTTAGCACAGATACGCAGTATTTT	TRBD2	TRBJ2-3	TRBV3-1	few
CSVEDQGKTQYF	TGCAGCGTTGAAGACCAGGGGAAGACGCAGTATTTT	-	TRBJ2-3	TRBV29-1	-
CASSLARTEADYINNEQFF	TGTGCCAGCAGCTTAGCCAGGACCGAGGCCGATTATATTAACAATGAGCAGTTCTTC	-	TRBJ2-1	TRBV7-8	few
CASRQSRVNTEAFF	TGTGCCAGCAGGCAAAGCAGGGTGAACACTGAAGCTTTCTTT	-	TRBJ1-1	TRBV11-3	-
CASSLTSGLSTDMQYF	TGCGCCAGCAGCTTAACGAGCGGGCTTAGCACAGATATGCAGTATTTT	-	TRBJ2-3	TRBV5-1	-
CAATTGDQPQHF	TGTGCCGCCACGACAGGGGATCAGCCCCAGCATTTT	TRBD1	TRBJ1-5	TRBV10-3	-